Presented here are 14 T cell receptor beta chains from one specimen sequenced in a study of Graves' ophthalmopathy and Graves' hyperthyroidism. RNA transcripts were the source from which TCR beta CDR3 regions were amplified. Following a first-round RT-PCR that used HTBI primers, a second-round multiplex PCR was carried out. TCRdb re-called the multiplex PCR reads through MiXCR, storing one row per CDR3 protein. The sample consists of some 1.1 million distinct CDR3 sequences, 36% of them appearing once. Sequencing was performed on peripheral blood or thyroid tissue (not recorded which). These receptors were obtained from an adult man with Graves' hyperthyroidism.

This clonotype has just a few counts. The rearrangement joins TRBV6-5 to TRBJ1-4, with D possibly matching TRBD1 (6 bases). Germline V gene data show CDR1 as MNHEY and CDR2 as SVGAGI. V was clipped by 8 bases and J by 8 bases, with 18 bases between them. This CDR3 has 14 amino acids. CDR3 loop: CASGHRVGDEKLFF. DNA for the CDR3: TGTGCCAGCGGCCACAGGGTAGGCGACGAAAAACTGTTTTTT.

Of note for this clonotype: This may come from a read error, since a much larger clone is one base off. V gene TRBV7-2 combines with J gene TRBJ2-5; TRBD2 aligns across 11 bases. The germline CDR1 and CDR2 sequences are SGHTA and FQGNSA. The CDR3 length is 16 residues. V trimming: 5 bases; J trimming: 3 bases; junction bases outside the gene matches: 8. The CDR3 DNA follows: TGTGCCAGCAGCCGGGCTAGCGGGGGGCCGGAAGAGACCCAGTACTTC. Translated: CASSRASGGPEETQYF.

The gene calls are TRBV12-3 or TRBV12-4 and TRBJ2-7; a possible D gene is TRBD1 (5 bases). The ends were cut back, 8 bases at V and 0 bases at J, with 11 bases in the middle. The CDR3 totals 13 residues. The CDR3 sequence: CASGKGVSYEQYF. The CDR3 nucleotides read TGTGCCAGCGGGAAAGGGGTCTCCTACGAGCAGTACTTC.

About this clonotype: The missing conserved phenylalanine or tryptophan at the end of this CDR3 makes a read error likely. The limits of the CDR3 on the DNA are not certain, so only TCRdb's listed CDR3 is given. CDR3 sequence: CSAEGQGIV. V and J are TRBV20-1 and TRBJ1-1; the table's D call of TRBD1 was not tested on the DNA. The CDR3 is 9 amino acids long, termini counted. Looked up from germline, CDR1 is DFQATT and CDR2 is SNEGSKA (reference sequence).

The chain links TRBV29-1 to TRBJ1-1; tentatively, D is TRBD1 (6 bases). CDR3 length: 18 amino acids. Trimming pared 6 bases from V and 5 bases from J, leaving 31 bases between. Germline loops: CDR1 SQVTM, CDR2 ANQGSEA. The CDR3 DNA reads TGCAGCGTCCACCCCGGGACACCAAAAGCCGCCCTGTTGACTGAAGCTTTCTTT. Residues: CSVHPGTPKAALLTEAFF.

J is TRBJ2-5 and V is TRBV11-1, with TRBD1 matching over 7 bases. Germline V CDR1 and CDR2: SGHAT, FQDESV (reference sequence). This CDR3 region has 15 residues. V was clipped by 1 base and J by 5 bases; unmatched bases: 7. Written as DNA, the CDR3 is TGTGCCAGCAGCTTAGGTTTAGGGGGCTTTGAGACCCAGTACTTC. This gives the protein CASSLGLGGFETQYF.

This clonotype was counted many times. CDR3 sequence reads: CASEVSGSSYEQYF. As DNA, the CDR3 is TGCGCCAGCGAGGTTAGCGGGAGCTCCTACGAGCAGTACTTC. This chain links TRBV4-3 with TRBJ2-7; 9 bases fit TRBD2. From germline, CDR1 is LGHNA and CDR2 YSLEER. This CDR3 spans 14 amino acids. The trim removed 8 bases at V and 0 bases at J, leaving 5 bases unmatched.

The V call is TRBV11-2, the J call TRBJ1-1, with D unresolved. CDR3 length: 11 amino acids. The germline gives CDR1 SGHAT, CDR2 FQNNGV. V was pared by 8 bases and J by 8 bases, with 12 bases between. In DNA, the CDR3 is TGTGCCAGCTCCCCCGTAGGGGAAGCTTTCTTT. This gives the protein CASSPVGEAFF. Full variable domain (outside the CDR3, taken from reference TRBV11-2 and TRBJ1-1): EAGVAQSPRYKIIEKRQSVAFWCNPISGHATLYWYQQILGQGPKLLIQFQNNGVVDDSQLPKDRFSAERLKGVDSTLKIQPAKLEDSAVYLCASSPVGEAFFGQGTRLTVV.

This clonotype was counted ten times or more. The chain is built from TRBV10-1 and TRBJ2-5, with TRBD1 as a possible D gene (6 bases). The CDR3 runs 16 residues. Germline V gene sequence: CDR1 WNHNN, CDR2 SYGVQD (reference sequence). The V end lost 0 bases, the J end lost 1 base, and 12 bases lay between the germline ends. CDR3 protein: CASSESRTATQETQYF. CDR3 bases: TGCGCCAGCAGTGAGTCCAGGACAGCGACCCAAGAGACCCAGTACTTC.

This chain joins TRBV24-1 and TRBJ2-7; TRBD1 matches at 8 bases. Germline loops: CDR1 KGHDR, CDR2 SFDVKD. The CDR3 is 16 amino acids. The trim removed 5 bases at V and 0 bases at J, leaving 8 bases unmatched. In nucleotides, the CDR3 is TGTGCCACCAGTGCGTTGGGACAGGAAAACTCCTACGAGCAGTACTTC. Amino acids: CATSALGQENSYEQYF.

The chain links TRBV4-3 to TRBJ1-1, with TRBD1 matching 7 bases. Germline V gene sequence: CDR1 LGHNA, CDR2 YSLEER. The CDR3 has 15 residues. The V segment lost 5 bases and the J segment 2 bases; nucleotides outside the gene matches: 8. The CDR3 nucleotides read TGCGCCAGCAGCTTCTCCGGGACAGCAAACACTGAAGCTTTCTTT. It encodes CASSFSGTANTEAFF.

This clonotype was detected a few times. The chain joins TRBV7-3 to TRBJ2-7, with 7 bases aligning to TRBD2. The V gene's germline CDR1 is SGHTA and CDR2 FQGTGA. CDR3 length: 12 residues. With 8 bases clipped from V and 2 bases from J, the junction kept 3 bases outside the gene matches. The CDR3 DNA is TGTGCCAGCCGGGGGGATGCCTACGAGCAGTACTTC. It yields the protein CASRGDAYEQYF.

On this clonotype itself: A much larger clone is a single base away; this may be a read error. The CDR3 here is CASSQEGTSGSLETQHF. CDR3 bases: TGCGCCAGCAGCCAAGAAGGGACTAGCGGGAGTCTTGAGACCCAGCACTTC. The chain uses TRBV4-3 and TRBJ2-5; TRBD2 agrees at 14 bases. This CDR3 comprises 17 residues. Per the germline V gene, CDR1 is LGHNA and CDR2 is YSLEER.

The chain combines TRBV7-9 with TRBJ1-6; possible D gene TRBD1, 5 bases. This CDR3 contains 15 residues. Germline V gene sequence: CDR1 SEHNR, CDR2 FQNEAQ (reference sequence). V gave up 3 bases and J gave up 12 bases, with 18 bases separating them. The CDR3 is CASSFGAALYEPLHF. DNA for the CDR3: TGTGCCAGCAGCTTCGGGGCAGCCTTATACGAACCCCTCCACTTT.